The TCR beta chain under discussion was sequenced for a study of T cell responses to AZD1222 COVID-19 vaccine. Study-wide results and limits: It was only after the peak T cell response that any repertoires were sampled. Of spike-specific TCRs, nearly half reportedly target regions left unmutated in variants. Receipt of two AZD1222 doses was followed by a rise in Spike-specific TCR breadth and depth.

Clones were read by immunoSEQ multiplex PCR, and TCRdb kept only the in-frame ones, dropping some. The sample holds approximately 140,000 clones, under 95% seen once. The V segment lost 5 bases and the J segment 4 bases; nucleotides outside the gene matches: 6. Germline V gene lookup returns CDR1 SEHNR and CDR2 FQNEAQ (reference sequence). The CDR3 runs to 14 residues. A remark on this clone: Its specificity is unknown.

This material consisted of peripheral blood, taken on day 0 of MenACWY control vaccination. The receptor was derived from an adult in good health. The V gene is TRBV7-9, the J gene TRBJ1-2; 8 bases align to TRBD1. CDR3 nucleotides: TGTGCCAGCAGCCCCGGACAGGGAGCCTATGGCTACACCTTC. Translating it yields CASSPGQGAYGYTF.